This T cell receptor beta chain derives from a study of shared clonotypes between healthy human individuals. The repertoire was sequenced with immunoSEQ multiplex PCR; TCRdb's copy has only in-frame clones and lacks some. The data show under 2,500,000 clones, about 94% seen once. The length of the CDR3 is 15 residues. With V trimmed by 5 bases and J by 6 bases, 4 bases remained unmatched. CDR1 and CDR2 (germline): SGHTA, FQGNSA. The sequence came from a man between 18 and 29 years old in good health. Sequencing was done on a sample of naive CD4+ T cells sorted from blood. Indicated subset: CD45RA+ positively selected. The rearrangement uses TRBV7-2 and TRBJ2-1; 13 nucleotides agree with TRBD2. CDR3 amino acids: CASSRTSGSFNEQFF. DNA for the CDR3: TGTGCCAGCAGCAGGACTAGCGGGAGTTTCAATGAGCAGTTCTTC.